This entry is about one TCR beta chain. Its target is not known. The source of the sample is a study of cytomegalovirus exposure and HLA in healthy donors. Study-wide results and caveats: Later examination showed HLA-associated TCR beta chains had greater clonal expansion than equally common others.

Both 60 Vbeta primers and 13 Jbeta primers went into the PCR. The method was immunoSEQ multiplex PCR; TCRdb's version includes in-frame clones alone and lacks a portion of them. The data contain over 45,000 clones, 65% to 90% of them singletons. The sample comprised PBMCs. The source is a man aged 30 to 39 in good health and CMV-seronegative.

DNA for the CDR3: TGTGCCAGCAGCTTAGGACAGGGGGGCGAGCAGTACTTC. It codes for CASSLGQGGEQYF. The chain uses TRBV11-2 and TRBJ2-7; 9 nucleotides align to TRBD1. The CDR3 runs 13 residues. CDR1 SGHAT and CDR2 FQNNGV come from the germline V gene. Trimming took 1 base from V and 6 from J; bases not matched to a gene: 1. Full variable domain (rest looked up from reference TRBV11-2 and TRBJ2-7): EAGVAQSPRYKIIEKRQSVAFWCNPISGHATLYWYQQILGQGPKLLIQFQNNGVVDDSQLPKDRFSAERLKGVDSTLKIQPAKLEDSAVYLCASSLGQGGEQYFGPGTRLTVT.